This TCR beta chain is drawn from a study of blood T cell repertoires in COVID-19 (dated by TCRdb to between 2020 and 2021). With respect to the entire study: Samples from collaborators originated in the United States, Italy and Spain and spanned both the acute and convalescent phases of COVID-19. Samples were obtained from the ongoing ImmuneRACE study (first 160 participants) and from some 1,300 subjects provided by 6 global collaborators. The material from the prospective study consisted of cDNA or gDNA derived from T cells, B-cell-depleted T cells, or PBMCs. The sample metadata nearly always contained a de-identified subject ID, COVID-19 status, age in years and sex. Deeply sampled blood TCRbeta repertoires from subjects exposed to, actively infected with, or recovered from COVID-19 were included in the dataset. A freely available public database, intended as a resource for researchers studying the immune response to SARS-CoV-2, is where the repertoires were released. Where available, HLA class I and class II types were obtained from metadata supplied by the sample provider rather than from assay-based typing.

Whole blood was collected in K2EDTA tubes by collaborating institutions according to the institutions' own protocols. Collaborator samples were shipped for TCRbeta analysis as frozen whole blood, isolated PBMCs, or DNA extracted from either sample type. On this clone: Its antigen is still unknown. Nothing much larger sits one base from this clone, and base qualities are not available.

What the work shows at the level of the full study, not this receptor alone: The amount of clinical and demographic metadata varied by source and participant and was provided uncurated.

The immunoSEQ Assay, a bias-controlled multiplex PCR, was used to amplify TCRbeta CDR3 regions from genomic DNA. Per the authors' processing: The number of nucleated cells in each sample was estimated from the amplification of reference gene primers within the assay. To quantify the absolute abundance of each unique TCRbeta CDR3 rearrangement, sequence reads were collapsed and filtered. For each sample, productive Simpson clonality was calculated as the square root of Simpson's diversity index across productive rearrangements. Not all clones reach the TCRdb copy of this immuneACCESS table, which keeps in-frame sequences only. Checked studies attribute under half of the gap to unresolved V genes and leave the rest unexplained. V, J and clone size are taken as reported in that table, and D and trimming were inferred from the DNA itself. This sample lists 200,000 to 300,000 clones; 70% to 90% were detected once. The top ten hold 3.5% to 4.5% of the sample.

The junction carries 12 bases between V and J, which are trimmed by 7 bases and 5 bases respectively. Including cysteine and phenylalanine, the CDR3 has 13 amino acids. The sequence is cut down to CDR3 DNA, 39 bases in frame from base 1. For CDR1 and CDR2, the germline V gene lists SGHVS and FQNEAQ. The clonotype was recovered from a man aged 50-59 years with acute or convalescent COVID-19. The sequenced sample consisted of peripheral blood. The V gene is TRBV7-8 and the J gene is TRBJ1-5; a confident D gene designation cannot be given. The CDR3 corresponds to CASTTKTDQPQHF. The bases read TGTGCCAGCACCACTAAAACCGATCAGCCCCAGCATTTT.